The 20 T cell receptor beta chains below come from one sample, sequenced in a study of tumor-infiltrating lymphocytes in localized non-small cell lung cancer (dated by TCRdb to the early 2020s). The library was generated by the immunoSEQ multiplex PCR assay. TCRdb took over this immuneACCESS table, retaining in-frame rearrangements with V and J assigned. Such tables are incomplete; in checked studies, under half of the missing clones stem from an unresolved V gene, and the remainder is unexplained. The sample table shows roughly 14,000 clones, and 65% to 75% are seen once. The ten largest clones represent around 4.3% of the sample. Sequencing was carried out using lung tumor tissue. The receptor set was obtained from a human donor with non-small cell lung cancer.

The chain has TRBV5-6 and TRBJ2-7; possibly TRBD2 for D (6 bases). Trimming took off 3 bases at V and 4 bases at J, with 8 bases between the two ends. CDR3 length equals 12 residues. From germline, CDR1 is SGHDT and CDR2 YYEEEE. The CDR3 DNA follows: TGTGCCAGCAGCTCACTAGCATACGAGCAGTACTTC. It specifies CASSSLAYEQYF.

This chain connects TRBV19 to TRBJ2-3, with no clear D. CDR1 and CDR2 from the germline V gene are LNHDA and SQIVND (reference sequence). This CDR3 comprises 11 residues. Trimming cost V 4 bases and J 4 bases, with 3 bases left between them. In DNA, the CDR3 is TGTGCCAGTAGTACCTCAGATACGCAGTATTTT. It yields the protein CASSTSDTQYF.

CDR3 residues: CASSPREAAIYEQYF. The CDR3, as DNA: TGTGCCAGCTCACCCCGTGAAGCCGCGATATACGAGCAGTACTTC. This chain connects TRBV18 to TRBJ2-7; D is unclear. The CDR3 is 15 residues long. Germline values: CDR1 KGHSH, CDR2 LQKENI. V gave up 3 bases and J gave up 4 bases, with 16 bases separating them.

This chain joins TRBV25-1 and TRBJ2-7, with TRBD1 matching 10 bases. CDR3 length: 15 residues. After removal of 5 bases from V and 2 bases from J, the junction contained 6 bases not matched to a gene. Germline CDR1 is MGHDK and CDR2 is SYGVNS. The CDR3 DNA reads TGTGCCAGCAGTCGGTCCGGGACAGGGGCCTACGAGCAGTACTTC. Protein sequence: CASSRSGTGAYEQYF.

This clone came up a few times. The chain has TRBV5-1 and TRBJ2-2; D may be TRBD1 or TRBD2 (5 bases each). Germline V gene data show CDR1 as SGHRS and CDR2 as YFSETQ. Trimming took 5 bases from V and 6 from J, leaving 8 bases between them. The CDR3 covers 12 residues. CDR3 sequence: CASRGESGELFF. Here the CDR3 DNA reads TGCGCCAGCAGAGGGGAGTCCGGGGAGCTGTTTTTT. The full variable domain, in which reference TRBV5-1 and TRBJ2-2 provide the parts outside the CDR3, is KAGVTQTPRYLIKTRGQQVTLSCSPISGHRSVSWYQQTPGQGLQFLFEYFSETQRNKGNFPGRFSGRQFSNSRSEMNVSTLELGDSALYLCASRGESGELFFGEGSRLTVL.

This clone was seen a handful of times. The rearrangement links TRBV2 to TRBJ1-2; tentatively, D is TRBD1 (6 bases). The CDR3 spans 14 residues. V shed 6 bases and J shed 4 bases, with 15 bases lying between them. Germline V gene sequence: CDR1 SNHLY, CDR2 FYNNEI. CDR3 in DNA: TGTGCCAGCAGGGGTAACAGGGATATCTATGGCTACACCTTC. Protein product: CASRGNRDIYGYTF.

This clone was seen once. CDR3 loop: CASSVGLAGENTGELFF. The CDR3 nucleotides are TGTGCCAGCAGCGTAGGACTAGCGGGAGAGAACACCGGGGAGCTGTTTTTT. The gene calls are TRBV9 and TRBJ2-2; 12 positions agree with TRBD2. V shed 0 bases, J shed 1 base, and the junction held 1 base outside the gene matches. CDR1 is SGDLS and CDR2 is YYNGEE in the germline V gene. This CDR3 is built from 17 residues.

The V gene is TRBV11-2, the J gene TRBJ2-7; the match to TRBD2 covers 10 bases. Trimming cost V 5 bases and J 0 bases; bases outside gene matches: 7. The CDR3 is 16 residues long. Germline CDR1 is SGHAT and CDR2 is FQNNGV. This CDR3 reads CASSSGRAASSYEQYF. CDR3 in DNA: TGTGCCAGCAGCAGCGGGAGGGCCGCTAGCTCCTACGAGCAGTACTTC.

This chain connects TRBV7-9 to TRBJ1-2; unclear D gene. The ends were cut back, 5 bases at V and 0 bases at J, with 19 bases in the middle. Germline CDR1 is SEHNR and CDR2 is FQNEAQ (reference sequence). The CDR3 contains 17 residues. Here the CDR3 reads CASSRSGGELTNYGYTF. The CDR3 nucleotides are TGTGCCAGCAGCCGCTCCGGCGGGGAATTAACTAACTATGGCTACACCTTC.

V gene TRBV27 combines with J gene TRBJ1-5; D call uncertain. Trimming removed 7 bases at V and 7 bases at J, with 14 bases between. Germline V CDR1 and CDR2: MNHEY, SMNVEV (reference sequence). The CDR3 length is 13 residues. The CDR3 bases are TGTGCCAGCAACGCGGTGGGCCCCCAGCCCCAGCATTTT. It encodes CASNAVGPQPQHF.

The rearrangement uses TRBV19 and TRBJ2-5; tentatively, D is TRBD2 (5 bases). The CDR3 totals 15 residues. Trimming removed 5 bases at V and 4 bases at J, with 17 bases between. Germline assignment: CDR1 LNHDA and CDR2 SQIVND (reference sequence). CDR3 coding DNA: TGTGCCAGTAGTCCGGCGCGGTTAGGAGGAGAGACCCAGTACTTC. As protein: CASSPARLGGETQYF.

The J gene is TRBJ1-1, the V gene TRBV29-1, with no clear D. CDR3 length: 11 residues. Germline V gene sequence: CDR1 SQVTM, CDR2 ANQGSEA. The V end lost 3 bases, the J end lost 1 base, and 3 bases lay between the germline ends. CDR3 amino acids: CSVEPNTEAFF. In nucleotides, the CDR3 is TGCAGCGTTGAGCCGAACACTGAAGCTTTCTTT.

The V call is TRBV6-1, the J call TRBJ2-1; unclear D gene. Trimming removed 7 bases from V and 5 bases from J, with 12 bases in between. Per germline, CDR1 MNHNS and CDR2 SASEGT. This CDR3 has 13 amino acids. CDR3 protein: CASTPPRDNEQFF. The CDR3 DNA follows: TGTGCCAGCACCCCGCCTAGAGACAATGAGCAGTTCTTC.

This clone was counted only a few times. The J gene is TRBJ2-1, the V gene TRBV5-4; the D is unclear. Trimming shortened V by 0 bases and J by 3 bases, and 7 bases separated the two germline ends. This CDR3 has 14 residues. The germline CDR1 and CDR2 sequences are SGHNT and YYREEE (reference sequence). For the CDR3, the DNA is TGTGCCAGCAGCTTGGACTACCTCTACAATGAGCAGTTCTTC. Protein: CASSLDYLYNEQFF. The whole variable domain, filled in from reference TRBV5-4 and TRBJ2-1, reads ETGVTQSPTHLIKTRGQQVTLRCSSQSGHNTVSWYQQALGQGPQFIFQYYREEENGRGNFPPRFSGLQFPNYSSELNVNALELDDSALYLCASSLDYLYNEQFFGPGTRLTVL.

This clone has a handful of counts. The chain uses TRBV18 and TRBJ1-3; the match to TRBD1 covers 8 bases. This CDR3 has 19 residues. V lost 3 bases, J lost 0 bases, and 13 bases stayed unmatched. Germline CDR1 and CDR2: KGHSH and LQKENI. The CDR3: CASSPRPLAGGLSGNTIYF. In DNA, the CDR3 is TGTGCCAGCTCACCCCGCCCCTTGGCAGGGGGCCTCTCTGGAAACACCATATATTTT.

The chain is built from TRBV2 and TRBJ1-3, with D tentatively TRBD1 (6 bases). This CDR3 comprises 16 residues. Germline lookup yields CDR1 SNHLY and CDR2 FYNNEI. The ends were cut back, 7 bases at V and 1 base at J, with 17 bases in the middle. In nucleotides, the CDR3 is TGTGCCAGCACCAAGCCCACAGGGATGTCTGGAAACACCATATATTTT. It yields the protein CASTKPTGMSGNTIYF. Supplemented by reference TRBV2 and TRBJ1-3, the full variable domain reads EPEVTQTPSHQVTQMGQEVILRCVPISNHLYFYWYRQILGQKVEFLVSFYNNEISEKSEIFDDQFSVERPDGSNFTLKIRSTKLEDSAMYFCASTKPTGMSGNTIYFGEGSWLTVV.

A single count supports this clone. This rearrangement joins TRBV10-3 to TRBJ2-1, with D maybe TRBD2 (6 bases). CDR1 and CDR2 from the germline V gene are ENHRY and SYGVKD. This CDR3 is 13 amino acids long. V was pared by 8 bases and J by 2 bases, with 10 bases between. In DNA, the CDR3 is TGTGCCATCGGGGGAGGAGCCTACAATGAGCAGTTCTTC. This translates into CAIGGGAYNEQFF.

The chain uses TRBV29-1 and TRBJ1-2; possible D gene TRBD1, 6 bases. CDR3 length: 12 residues. The germline V and J ends were trimmed by 3 bases and 5 bases, with 10 bases remaining between them. Germline CDR1 SQVTM, CDR2 ANQGSEA. CDR3 DNA: TGCAGCGTTGAGGGGGGCCCTTATGGCTACACCTTC. It encodes CSVEGGPYGYTF.

This clone was seen a handful of times. The rearrangement joins TRBV4-1 to TRBJ2-7; D remains ambiguous. The germline CDR1 and CDR2 sequences are MGHRA and YSYEKL. Trimming stripped 5 bases from V and 3 bases from J, with 17 bases between. This CDR3 contains 15 residues. DNA for the CDR3: TGCGCCAGCAGCGATACACCAACACCCTTCTACGAGCAGTACTTC. It yields the protein CASSDTPTPFYEQYF.

This rearrangement joins TRBV5-5 to TRBJ2-7; 12 bases map to TRBD2. The V and J ends lost 1 base and 2 bases, in that order; junction bases with no gene match: 7. There are 17 residues in the CDR3. The germline V gene encodes CDR1 SGHKS and CDR2 YYEKEE (reference sequence). The CDR3 region has the DNA TGTGCCAGCAGCTTGACCTGGACTAGCGGGGTGCCCTACGAGCAGTACTTC. It specifies CASSLTWTSGVPYEQYF.